This TCR beta chain was retrieved from a study of post-analysis software for immune sequencing data. Study outcomes and limitations: Samples sharing a preparation batch grouped tightly together when assessed by F measure. Significantly lower normalized Chao1 diversity was seen in multiple sclerosis patients than in controls. Elevated frequency relative to controls characterized several TRBV segments in patients, TRBV5-6, TRBV5-1 and TRBV20-1 among them.

This clonotype was seen only a few times. The antigen is unknown. From germline, CDR1 is MNHEY and CDR2 SVGEGT. V lost 2 bases and J 2 bases, leaving 9 bases between the germline ends. CDR3 size: 14 residues. The TCR beta cDNA libraries contained unique molecular identifiers. Some 500,000 cDNA molecules were obtained per 1 to 10 million input T cells. TCRdb re-derived calls from the PCR reads in MiXCR, one entry per CDR3 protein. Here the sample spans some 700,000 distinct CDR3 sequences, 55% to 60% being singletons. The chain links TRBV6-2 or TRBV6-3 to TRBJ2-5, with no clear D. This TCR was sampled from a girl aged 2-10 years with multiple sclerosis. Sequencing was carried out using blood. The CDR3 reads CASSYVLPQETQYF. The DNA for the CDR3 is TGTGCCAGCAGTTACGTCCTACCTCAAGAGACCCAGTACTTC.